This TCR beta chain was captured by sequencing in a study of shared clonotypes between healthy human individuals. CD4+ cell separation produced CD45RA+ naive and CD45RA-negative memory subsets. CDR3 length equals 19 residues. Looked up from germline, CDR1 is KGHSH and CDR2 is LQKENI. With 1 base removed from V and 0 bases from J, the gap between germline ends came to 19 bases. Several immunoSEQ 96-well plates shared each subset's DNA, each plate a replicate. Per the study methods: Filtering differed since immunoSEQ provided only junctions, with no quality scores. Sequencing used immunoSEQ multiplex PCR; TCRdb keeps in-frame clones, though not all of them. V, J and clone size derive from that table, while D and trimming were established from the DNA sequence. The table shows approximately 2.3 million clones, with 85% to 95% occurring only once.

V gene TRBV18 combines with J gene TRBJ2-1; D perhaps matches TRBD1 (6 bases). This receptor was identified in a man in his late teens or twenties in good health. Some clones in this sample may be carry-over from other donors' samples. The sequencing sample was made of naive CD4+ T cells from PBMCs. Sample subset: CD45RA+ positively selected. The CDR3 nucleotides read TGTGCCAGCTCACCACTTTCGAGGGCCAGGGGATCCTCCTACAATGAGCAGTTCTTC. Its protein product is CASSPLSRARGSSYNEQFF. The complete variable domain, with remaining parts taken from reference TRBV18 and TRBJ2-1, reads NAGVMQNPRHLVRRRGQEARLRCSPMKGHSHVYWYRQLPEEGLKFMVYLQKENIIDESGMPKERFSAEFPKEGPSILRIQQVVRGDSAAYFCASSPLSRARGSSYNEQFFGPGTRLTVL.